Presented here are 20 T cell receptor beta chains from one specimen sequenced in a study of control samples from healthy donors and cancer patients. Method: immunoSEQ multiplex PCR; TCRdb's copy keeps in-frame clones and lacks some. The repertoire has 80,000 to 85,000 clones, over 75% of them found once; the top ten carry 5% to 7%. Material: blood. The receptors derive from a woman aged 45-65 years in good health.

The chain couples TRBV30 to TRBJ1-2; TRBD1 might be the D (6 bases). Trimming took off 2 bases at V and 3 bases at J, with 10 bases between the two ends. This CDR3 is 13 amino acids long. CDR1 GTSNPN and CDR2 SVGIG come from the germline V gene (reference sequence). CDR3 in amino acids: CAWSSQGYYGYTF. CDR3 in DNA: TGTGCCTGGAGTTCGCAGGGGTACTATGGCTACACCTTC.

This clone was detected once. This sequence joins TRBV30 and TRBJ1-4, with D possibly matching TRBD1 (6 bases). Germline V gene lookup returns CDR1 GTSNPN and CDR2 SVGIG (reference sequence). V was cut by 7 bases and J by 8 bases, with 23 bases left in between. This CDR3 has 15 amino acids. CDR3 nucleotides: TGTGCCTCAAACTCAGGGGAGGTTGCGAGAGAAAAACTGTTTTTT. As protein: CASNSGEVAREKLFF.

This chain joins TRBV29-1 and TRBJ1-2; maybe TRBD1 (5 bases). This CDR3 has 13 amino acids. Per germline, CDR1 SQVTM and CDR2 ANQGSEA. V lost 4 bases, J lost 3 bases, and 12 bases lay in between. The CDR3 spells CSVGIAGDYGYTF. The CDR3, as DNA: TGCAGCGTTGGGATTGCGGGGGACTATGGCTACACCTTC.

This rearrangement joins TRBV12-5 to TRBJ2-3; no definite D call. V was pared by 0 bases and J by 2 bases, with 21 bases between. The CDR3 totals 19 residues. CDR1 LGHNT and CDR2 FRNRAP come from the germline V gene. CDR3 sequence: CASGLVRDGFLTLTDTQYF. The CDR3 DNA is TGTGCTAGTGGTTTGGTAAGAGATGGCTTCCTAACACTCACAGATACGCAGTATTTT. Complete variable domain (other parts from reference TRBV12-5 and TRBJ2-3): DARVTQTPRHKVTEMGQEVTMRCQPILGHNTVFWYRQTMMQGLELLAYFRNRAPLDDSGMPKDRFSAEMPDATLATLKIQPSEPRDSAVYFCASGLVRDGFLTLTDTQYFGPGTRLTVL.

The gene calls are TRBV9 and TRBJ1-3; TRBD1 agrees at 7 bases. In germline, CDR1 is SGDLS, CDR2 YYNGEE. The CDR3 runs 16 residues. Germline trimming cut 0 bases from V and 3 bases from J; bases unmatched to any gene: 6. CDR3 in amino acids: CASSVGEGALGNTIYF. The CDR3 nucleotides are TGTGCCAGCAGCGTAGGGGAGGGGGCTCTTGGAAACACCATATATTTT. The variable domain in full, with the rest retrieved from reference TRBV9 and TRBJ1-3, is DSGVTQTPKHLITATGQRVTLRCSPRSGDLSVYWYQQSLDQGLQFLIQYYNGEERAKGNILERFSAQQFPDLHSELNLSSLELGDSALYFCASSVGEGALGNTIYFGEGSWLTVV.

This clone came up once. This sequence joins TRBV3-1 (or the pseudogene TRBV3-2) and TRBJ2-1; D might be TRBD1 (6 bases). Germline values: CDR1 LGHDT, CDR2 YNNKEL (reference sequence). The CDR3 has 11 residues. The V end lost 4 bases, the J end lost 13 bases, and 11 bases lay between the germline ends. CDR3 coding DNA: TGTGCCAGCAGCCGTGGACAGACCCAGTTCTTC. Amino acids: CASSRGQTQFF.

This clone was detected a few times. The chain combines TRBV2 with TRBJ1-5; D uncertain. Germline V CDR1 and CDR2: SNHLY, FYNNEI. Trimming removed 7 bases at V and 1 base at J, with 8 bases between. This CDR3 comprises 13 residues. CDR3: CASTRRSNQPQHF. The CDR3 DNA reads TGTGCCAGCACCCGTAGAAGCAATCAGCCCCAGCATTTT.

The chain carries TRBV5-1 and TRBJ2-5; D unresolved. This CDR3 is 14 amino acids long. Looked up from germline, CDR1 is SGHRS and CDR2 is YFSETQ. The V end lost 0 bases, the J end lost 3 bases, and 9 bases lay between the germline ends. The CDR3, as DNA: TGCGCCAGCAGCTTGGTTCCCGGAAAAGAGACCCAGTACTTC. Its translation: CASSLVPGKETQYF.

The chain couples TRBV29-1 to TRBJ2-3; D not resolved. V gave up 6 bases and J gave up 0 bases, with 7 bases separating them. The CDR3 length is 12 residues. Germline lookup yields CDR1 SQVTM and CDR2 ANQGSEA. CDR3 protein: CSVGLSTDTQYF. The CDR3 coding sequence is TGCAGCGTGGGCCTTAGCACAGATACGCAGTATTTT.

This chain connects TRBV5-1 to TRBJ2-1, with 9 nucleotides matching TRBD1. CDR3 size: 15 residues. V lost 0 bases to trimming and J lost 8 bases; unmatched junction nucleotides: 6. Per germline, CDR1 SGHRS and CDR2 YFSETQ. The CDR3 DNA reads TGCGCCAGCAGCTTGGTGGGACAGGGTCACGATGAGCAGTTCTTC. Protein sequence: CASSLVGQGHDEQFF. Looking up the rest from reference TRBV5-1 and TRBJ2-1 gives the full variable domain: KAGVTQTPRYLIKTRGQQVTLSCSPISGHRSVSWYQQTPGQGLQFLFEYFSETQRNKGNFPGRFSGRQFSNSRSEMNVSTLELGDSALYLCASSLVGQGHDEQFFGPGTRLTVL.

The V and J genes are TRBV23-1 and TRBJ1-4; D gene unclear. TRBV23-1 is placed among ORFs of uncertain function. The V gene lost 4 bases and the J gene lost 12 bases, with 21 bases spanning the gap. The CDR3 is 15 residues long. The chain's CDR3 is CASSRFNTDFEELFF. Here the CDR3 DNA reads TGCGCCAGCAGTCGATTCAACACGGACTTCGAGGAACTGTTTTTT.

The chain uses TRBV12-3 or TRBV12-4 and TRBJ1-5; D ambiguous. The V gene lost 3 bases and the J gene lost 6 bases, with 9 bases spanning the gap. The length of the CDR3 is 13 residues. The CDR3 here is CASSLFKGQPQHF. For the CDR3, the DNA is TGTGCCAGCAGTTTGTTTAAAGGTCAGCCCCAGCATTTT.

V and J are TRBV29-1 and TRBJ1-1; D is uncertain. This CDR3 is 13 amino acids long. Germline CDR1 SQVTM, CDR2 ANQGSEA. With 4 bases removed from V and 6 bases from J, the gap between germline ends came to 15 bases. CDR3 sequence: CSVAFYRAAEAFF. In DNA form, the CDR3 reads TGCAGCGTTGCGTTTTATCGGGCAGCTGAAGCTTTCTTT.

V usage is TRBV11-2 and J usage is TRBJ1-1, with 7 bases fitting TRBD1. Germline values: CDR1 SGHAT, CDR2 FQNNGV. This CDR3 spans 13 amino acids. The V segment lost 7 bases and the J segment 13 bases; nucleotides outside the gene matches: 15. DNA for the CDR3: TGTGCCAGCACCGAGAACACCGGGACAGTGGGTTTCTTT. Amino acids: CASTENTGTVGFF.

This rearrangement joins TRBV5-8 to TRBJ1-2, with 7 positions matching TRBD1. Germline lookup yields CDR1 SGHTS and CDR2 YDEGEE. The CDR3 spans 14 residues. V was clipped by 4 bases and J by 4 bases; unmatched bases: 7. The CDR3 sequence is CASSPGTVAYGYTF. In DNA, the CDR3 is TGTGCCAGCAGCCCGGGGACAGTCGCCTATGGCTACACCTTC. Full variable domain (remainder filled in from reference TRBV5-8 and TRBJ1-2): EAGVTQSPTHLIKTRGQQATLRCSPISGHTSVYWYQQALGLGLQFLLWYDEGEERNRGNFPPRFSGRQFPNYSSELNVNALELEDSALYLCASSPGTVAYGYTFGSGTRLTVV.

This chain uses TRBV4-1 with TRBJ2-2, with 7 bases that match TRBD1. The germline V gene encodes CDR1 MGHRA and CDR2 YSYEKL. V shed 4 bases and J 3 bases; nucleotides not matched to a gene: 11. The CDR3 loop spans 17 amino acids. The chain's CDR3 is CASSPLGGTADTGELFF. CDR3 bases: TGCGCCAGCAGCCCCCTCGGTGGGACAGCTGACACCGGGGAGCTGTTTTTT.

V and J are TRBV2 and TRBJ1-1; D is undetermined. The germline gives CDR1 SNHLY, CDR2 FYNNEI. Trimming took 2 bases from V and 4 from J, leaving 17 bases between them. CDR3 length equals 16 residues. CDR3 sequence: CASSESGLAGRTEAFF. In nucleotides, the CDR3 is TGTGCCAGCAGTGAAAGTGGTTTGGCAGGCCGCACTGAAGCTTTCTTT.

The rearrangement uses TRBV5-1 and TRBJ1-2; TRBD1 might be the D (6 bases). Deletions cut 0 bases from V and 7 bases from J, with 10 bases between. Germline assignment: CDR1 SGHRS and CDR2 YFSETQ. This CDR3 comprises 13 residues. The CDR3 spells CASSLEGGLGYTF. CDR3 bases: TGCGCCAGCAGCTTGGAGGGGGGGCTTGGCTACACCTTC.

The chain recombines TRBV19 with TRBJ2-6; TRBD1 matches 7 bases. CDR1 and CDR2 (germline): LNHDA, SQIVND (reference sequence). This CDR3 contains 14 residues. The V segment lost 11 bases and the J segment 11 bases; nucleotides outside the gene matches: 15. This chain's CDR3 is CASKEDNRGDVLTF. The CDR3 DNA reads TGTGCCTCGAAGGAAGATAACAGGGGAGACGTCCTGACTTTC.

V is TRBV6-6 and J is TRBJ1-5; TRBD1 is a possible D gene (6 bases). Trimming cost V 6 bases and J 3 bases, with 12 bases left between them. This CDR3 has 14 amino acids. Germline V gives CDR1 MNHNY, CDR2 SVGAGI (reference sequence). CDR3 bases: TGTGCCAGCAGCCTTCGGGACACCAATCAGCCCCAGCATTTT. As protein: CASSLRDTNQPQHF.